This T cell receptor beta chain was profiled in a study of sequential checkpoint blockade in melanoma. Overall study context: Patients were randomized 1:1 to nivolumab-then-ipilimumab or ipilimumab-then-nivolumab first-line. Each arm's sequence ended with maintenance nivolumab.

The treatment here: randomized to nivolumab then ipilimumab (arm A) or the reverse (arm B). No patient had prior DNA-damaging chemotherapy. Live CD3+CD8+ CD19− CD56− cells were sorted from PBMCs. V trimming: 0 bases; J trimming: 7 bases; junction bases outside the gene matches: 3. There are 13 residues in the CDR3. Germline V gene sequence: CDR1 SGHAT, CDR2 FQNNGV. Assay: immunoSEQ multiplex PCR; the TCRdb copy retains only in-frame clones and omits some. The data contain 25,000 to 35,000 clones, approximately 86% of them singletons. The material was CD8+ T cells sorted from blood (inferred from file names), obtained from a patient given nivolumab and ipilimumab in sequence. The chain employs TRBV11-2 and TRBJ2-7, with 7 bases aligning to TRBD2. The TCR sequence derives from a human donor with melanoma. This CDR3 is CASSLDYGGEQYF. The CDR3 bases are TGTGCCAGCAGCTTAGATTACGGGGGGGAGCAGTACTTC.